The 30 T cell receptor beta chains listed next were all sequenced from one sample in a study of control samples from healthy donors and cancer patients. Some clones are missing from TCRdb's copy, which holds only in-frame ones; the method was immunoSEQ multiplex PCR. The sample contains tens of thousands of clones, 88% of which appear only once. The specimen sequenced was blood. The receptors derive from a woman between 65 and 79 years old in good health.

The sample holds many counts of this clone. The rearrangement joins TRBV7-3 to TRBJ1-1, with TRBD1 as a possible D gene (5 bases). This CDR3 region has 15 residues. Germline V lookup: CDR1 SGHTA, CDR2 FQGTGA. V dropped 2 bases and J dropped 0 bases, with 10 bases sitting between them. Here the CDR3 DNA reads TGTGCCAGCAGCTTACAGGGTTCCATGAACACTGAAGCTTTCTTT. Translation gives CASSLQGSMNTEAFF.

This chain joins TRBV14 and TRBJ1-1, with D maybe TRBD1 (6 bases). V was clipped by 1 base and J by 2 bases, with 14 bases between them. The CDR3 totals 16 residues. Germline values: CDR1 SGHDN, CDR2 FVKESK. The CDR3 region is CASSQGLTGANTEAFF. CDR3 coding DNA: TGTGCCAGCAGCCAAGGGCTGACAGGAGCAAACACTGAAGCTTTCTTT.

To note about this clone: An end of the junction differs from the germline gene, which may be a read error. The V gene is TRBV7-7, the J gene TRBJ1-3, with 9 positions matching TRBD1. From germline, CDR1 is SSHAT and CDR2 FNYEAQ (reference sequence). The CDR3 is made up of 13 amino acids. This CDR3 is CASSIDRGNTIYF. In DNA, the CDR3 is TGTGCTAGCAGCATAGACAGGGGGAACACCATATATTTT.

The chain carries TRBV5-1 and TRBJ2-1; 10 nucleotides line up with TRBD1. This CDR3 spans 15 amino acids. Germline trimming cut 4 bases from V and 6 bases from J; bases unmatched to any gene: 7. Germline CDR1 and CDR2: SGHRS and YFSETQ. The CDR3: CASSRGTGVGNEQFF. The CDR3 DNA is TGCGCCAGCAGCCGGGGGACAGGGGTCGGCAATGAGCAGTTCTTC. The full variable domain, completed using reference TRBV5-1 and TRBJ2-1, is KAGVTQTPRYLIKTRGQQVTLSCSPISGHRSVSWYQQTPGQGLQFLFEYFSETQRNKGNFPGRFSGRQFSNSRSEMNVSTLELGDSALYLCASSRGTGVGNEQFFGPGTRLTVL.

On this clone itself: Mismatch with germline at one junction end may stem from a read error. The rearrangement joins TRBV7-7 to TRBJ2-2, with D unresolved. This CDR3 region has 13 residues. Germline V gene lookup returns CDR1 SSHAT and CDR2 FNYEAQ (reference sequence). The CDR3 here is CASSSYFTGELFF. CDR3 sequence (DNA): TGTGCTAGCAGTTCCTACTTCACCGGGGAGCTGTTTTTT.

The V gene is TRBV19, the J gene TRBJ1-1, with D possibly TRBD1 on 5 matching bases. The CDR3 runs 14 residues. Germline V gene lookup returns CDR1 LNHDA and CDR2 SQIVND (reference sequence). V lost 9 bases and J lost 1, with 15 bases in between. CDR3 bases: TGTGCCAGCCCCCCCGCTGGGGGGAACACTGAAGCTTTCTTT. Translated, it gives CASPPAGGNTEAFF.

The chain joins TRBV6-5 to TRBJ1-1; 9 bases match TRBD1. This CDR3 has 15 amino acids. Germline V lookup: CDR1 MNHEY, CDR2 SVGAGI. The ends lost 5 bases at V and 3 bases at J; junction bases unmatched: 7. The CDR3 reads CASSPLTGGDTEAFF. CDR3 bases: TGTGCCAGCAGTCCCCTGACAGGGGGGGACACTGAAGCTTTCTTT.

This clone has a single count. The chain is built from TRBV5-6 and TRBJ2-5, with no clear D. The V end lost 4 bases, the J end lost 2 bases, and 9 bases lay between the germline ends. Germline V gene sequence: CDR1 SGHDT, CDR2 YYEEEE. The CDR3 loop spans 13 amino acids. CDR3 nucleotide sequence: TGTGCCAGCAGCCTTACAAGTCAAGAGACCCAGTACTTC. Its translation is CASSLTSQETQYF.

The rearrangement uses TRBV4-3 and TRBJ1-1; possible D gene TRBD1, 5 bases. This CDR3 contains 14 residues. V lost 1 base and J 5 bases, leaving 11 bases between the germline ends. CDR1 is LGHNA and CDR2 is YSLEER in the germline V gene. The CDR3 DNA is TGCGCCAGCAGCCAAGGGGGCGCAGGGACTGAAGCTTTCTTT. It is translated as CASSQGGAGTEAFF.

V usage is TRBV12-1 and J usage is TRBJ2-5. TRBV12-1 counts as a pseudogene. This CDR3 contains 12 residues. The CDR3 reads CASTFPPRTQYF. Here the CDR3 DNA reads TGTGCCAGCACCTTCCCCCCAAGGACCCAGTACTTC.

The genes are TRBV6-2 or TRBV6-3 and TRBJ2-1; 10 bases align to TRBD2. The CDR3 totals 15 residues. Germline V gene lookup returns CDR1 MNHEY and CDR2 SVGEGT. After removal of 6 bases from V and 4 bases from J, the junction contained 6 bases not matched to a gene. CDR3 DNA: TGTGCCAGCAGCCTTCCTAGCGGGGGTTACAATGAGCAGTTCTTC. It yields the protein CASSLPSGGYNEQFF.

The chain combines TRBV3-1 (or the pseudogene TRBV3-2) with TRBJ2-5; D uncertain. With 5 bases removed from V and 2 bases from J, the gap between germline ends came to 3 bases. This CDR3 is 11 amino acids long. Germline CDR1 LGHDT, CDR2 YNNKEL (reference sequence). CDR3 DNA sequence: TGTGCCAGCAGCTTTCAAGAGACCCAGTACTTC. Translated: CASSFQETQYF.

The rearrangement uses TRBV7-2 and TRBJ1-5; no reliable D call. V was trimmed by 2 bases and J by 3 bases, leaving 5 bases between them. Germline V gene data show CDR1 as SGHTA and CDR2 as FQGNSA. The CDR3 totals 13 residues. CDR3 region: CASSLIDNQPQHF. The CDR3 DNA sequence: TGTGCCAGCAGCTTAATCGACAATCAGCCCCAGCATTTT.

As regards this clone: The identical CDR3 is also encoded by other nucleotide sequences in the sample. The genes are TRBV6-4 and TRBJ1-1; D remains unclear. CDR1 and CDR2 from the germline V gene are MRHNA and SNTAGT. V was pared by 4 bases and J by 1 base, with 10 bases between. The CDR3 sequence is 14 residues long. CDR3 nucleotide sequence: TGTGCCAGCAGTGCCTCCCCGGGGAACACTGAAGCTTTCTTT. Translated: CASSASPGNTEAFF.

This clone was counted a single time. The V and J genes are TRBV28 and TRBJ2-5; 9 positions match TRBD1. V lost 2 bases and J lost 3; bases outside the gene matches: 4. Germline V gene data show CDR1 as MDHEN and CDR2 as SYDVKM. CDR3 length: 15 residues. CDR3 in DNA: TGTGCCAGCAGTTTAGGGGGACAGGGAGAAGAGACCCAGTACTTC. The encoded protein is CASSLGGQGEETQYF.

J is TRBJ2-2 and V is TRBV5-6, with D tentatively TRBD1 (5 bases). V was pared by 5 bases and J by 4 bases, with 12 bases between. CDR1 is SGHDT, CDR2 YYEEEE, per germline. This CDR3 comprises 14 residues. The CDR3 is CASRPRVGTGELFF. The CDR3 DNA sequence: TGTGCCAGCAGACCCAGGGTGGGCACCGGGGAGCTGTTTTTT. The full variable domain, completed using reference TRBV5-6 and TRBJ2-2, is DAGVTQSPTHLIKTRGQQVTLRCSPKSGHDTVSWYQQALGQGPQFIFQYYEEEERQRGNFPDRFSGHQFPNYSSELNVNALLLGDSALYLCASRPRVGTGELFFGEGSRLTVL.

The chain combines TRBV2 with TRBJ2-3, with 8 nucleotides matching TRBD1. Germline-derived CDR1 and CDR2 are SNHLY and FYNNEI. CDR3 length: 17 amino acids. With 7 bases clipped from V and 8 bases from J, the junction kept 20 bases outside the gene matches. CDR3 protein: CASTNTPGTGLRGTQYF. CDR3 sequence (DNA): TGTGCCAGCACTAACACCCCCGGGACAGGCCTCCGTGGTACGCAGTATTTT.

The CDR3 DNA reads as TGTGCCAGCAGCCAGACCATACAGGGATTGGGGCTGTGGGACAATGAGCAGTTCTTC. Protein: CASSQTIQGLGLWDNEQFF. The rearrangement uses TRBV14 and TRBJ2-1, with D maybe TRBD1 (6 bases). Germline-derived CDR1 and CDR2 are SGHDN and FVKESK. The ends were cut back, 3 bases at V and 5 bases at J, with 26 bases in the middle. The length of the CDR3 is 19 residues.

The rearrangement joins TRBV15 to TRBJ1-2, with TRBD1 as a possible D gene (5 bases). The CDR3 spans 15 residues. Germline assignment: CDR1 LNHNV and CDR2 YYDKDF (reference sequence). V was cut by 0 bases and J by 4 bases, with 12 bases left in between. The CDR3 loop reads CATSREVQGAYGYTF. The CDR3 DNA sequence: TGTGCCACCAGCAGAGAGGTCCAGGGCGCCTATGGCTACACCTTC. The variable domain in full, with the rest retrieved from reference TRBV15 and TRBJ1-2, is DAMVIQNPRYQVTQFGKPVTLSCSQTLNHNVMYWYQQKSSQAPKLLFHYYDKDFNNEADTPDNFQSRRPNTSFCFLDIRSPGLGDTAMYLCATSREVQGAYGYTFGSGTRLTVV.

The chain combines TRBV10-3 with TRBJ2-1; D is perhaps TRBD1 (5 bases). Germline values: CDR1 ENHRY, CDR2 SYGVKD. The CDR3 is 12 residues long. V dropped 2 bases and J dropped 10 bases, with 9 bases sitting between them. The CDR3 loop is CAISEAQAEQFF. Here the CDR3 DNA reads TGTGCCATCAGTGAGGCACAGGCAGAGCAGTTCTTC.

This clone is medium-sized (0.01 to 0.1%) by share. J is TRBJ2-5 and V is TRBV12-3 or TRBV12-4, with D possibly TRBD1 on 5 matching bases. The CDR3 contains 13 residues. The V and J ends lost 4 bases and 4 bases respectively, with 10 bases between them. CDR3 residues: CASSSGIRETQYF. The CDR3 DNA follows: TGTGCCAGCAGTTCAGGGATCCGAGAGACCCAGTACTTC.

The chain combines TRBV19 with TRBJ2-2, with D possibly being TRBD2 (7 bases). The V end lost 10 bases, the J end lost 1 base, and 13 bases lay between the germline ends. Per the germline V gene, CDR1 is LNHDA and CDR2 is SQIVND (reference sequence). CDR3 length equals 14 residues. CDR3 coding DNA: TGTGCCACCGAGGGGGGGCGGAACACCGGGGAGCTGTTTTTT. As protein: CATEGGRNTGELFF.

This clone was seen a handful of times. The CDR3 sequence: CASSLGLEVQETQYF. The CDR3 DNA is TGTGCCAGCAGCCTGGGACTAGAAGTCCAAGAGACCCAGTACTTC. This sequence joins TRBV7-8 and TRBJ2-5; TRBD2 aligns across 8 bases. This CDR3 comprises 15 residues. V gave up 5 bases and J gave up 1 base; unmatched junction bases: 6. Looked up from germline, CDR1 is SGHVS and CDR2 is FQNEAQ.

The CDR3 sequence: CASSAPGPGEQFF. DNA for the CDR3: TGTGCCAGCAGCGCCCCCGGGCCGGGGGAGCAGTTCTTC. The chain has TRBV5-5 and TRBJ2-1; a weak D match, TRBD2 (5 bases). Germline V gives CDR1 SGHKS, CDR2 YYEKEE (reference sequence). Trimming cost V 4 bases and J 10 bases, with 15 bases left between them. The CDR3 extends over 13 amino acids.

V gene TRBV19 combines with J gene TRBJ2-2; D may be TRBD1 (6 bases). In germline, CDR1 is LNHDA, CDR2 SQIVND (reference sequence). The CDR3 has 15 residues. Deletions cut 6 bases from V and 4 bases from J, with 15 bases between. In DNA, the CDR3 is TGTGCCAGTAGATCCTTCGGACAGAGCACCGGGGAGCTGTTTTTT. It encodes CASRSFGQSTGELFF.

This sequence joins TRBV5-4 and TRBJ2-7; 9 nucleotides match TRBD2. Germline CDR1 reads SGHNT; CDR2 reads YYREEE (reference sequence). The CDR3 is made up of 15 amino acids. V trimming: 6 bases; J trimming: 0 bases; junction bases outside the gene matches: 7. CDR3 in amino acids: CASTIAGAGSYEQYF. CDR3 coding DNA: TGTGCCAGCACCATAGCGGGGGCGGGCTCCTACGAGCAGTACTTC. The entire variable domain, with the rest obtained from reference TRBV5-4 and TRBJ2-7, is as follows: ETGVTQSPTHLIKTRGQQVTLRCSSQSGHNTVSWYQQALGQGPQFIFQYYREEENGRGNFPPRFSGLQFPNYSSELNVNALELDDSALYLCASTIAGAGSYEQYFGPGTRLTVT.

This clone was detected only once. The rearrangement uses TRBV3-1 (or the pseudogene TRBV3-2) and TRBJ1-4; possibly TRBD1 for D (6 bases). Trimming removed 0 bases from V and 8 bases from J, with 13 bases in between. From germline, CDR1 is LGHDT and CDR2 YNNKEL (reference sequence). The CDR3 runs to 15 residues. This chain's CDR3 is CASSQDTQGREKLFF. As DNA, the CDR3 is TGTGCCAGCAGCCAAGATACACAGGGTAGGGAAAAACTGTTTTTT.

In DNA form, the CDR3 reads TGCGCCAGCAACCCGGGAGGTTCGTACAATGAGCAGTTCTTC. Protein: CASNPGGSYNEQFF. J is TRBJ2-1 and V is TRBV5-1, with 7 positions matching TRBD2. The CDR3 is 14 residues long. Looked up from germline, CDR1 is SGHRS and CDR2 is YFSETQ. V dropped 6 bases and J dropped 4; count of bases not matched to a gene: 7.

This rearrangement joins TRBV10-1 to TRBJ2-2; D might be TRBD2 (6 bases). Trimming left V 3 bases short and J 3 bases short, with 14 bases between. From germline, CDR1 is WNHNN and CDR2 SYGVQD (reference sequence). CDR3 length equals 16 residues. The CDR3 is CASSEGTRRDTGELFF. The CDR3 coding sequence is TGCGCCAGCAGTGAAGGGACCCGGAGGGACACCGGGGAGCTGTTTTTT.

The genes are TRBV6-5 and TRBJ1-6; no firm D call. Germline-derived CDR1 and CDR2 are MNHEY and SVGAGI. The V end was cut by 8 bases, the J end by 8 bases, with 16 bases between. The CDR3 is 14 residues long. CDR3 sequence (DNA): TGTGCCAGCTACGACCGCTCAGGAGATTCACCCCTCCACTTT. Protein product: CASYDRSGDSPLHF.